The T cell receptor beta chain described here comes from a study of T cell responses to AZD1222 COVID-19 vaccine. Method: immunoSEQ multiplex PCR; TCRdb's copy keeps in-frame clones and lacks some. In the table there are some 150,000 clones, more than 75% of which are singletons. Of note for this clone: The antigen is undetermined.

Points from the study as a whole: Repertoires were collected only later (after the peak T cell response had occurred). The sample set comprised mostly white British donors with more females, and clonal diversity was possibly underestimated. Along spike, vaccine-associated CD4 TCRs were found throughout, with dominance at 160-218 and 743-854.

This clonotype was sampled from an adult who received the AZD1222 COVID-19 vaccine. This specimen consisted of peripheral blood, obtained 28 days after the second AZD1222 dose.

CDR3 nucleotide sequence: TGTGCCAGCAGCTTCCGGGGGGCGGATACGCAGTATTTT. Protein: CASSFRGADTQYF. The chain carries TRBV7-9 and TRBJ2-3; a possible D gene is TRBD2 (7 bases). V was cut by 3 bases and J by 6 bases, with 10 bases left in between. Per the germline V gene, CDR1 is SEHNR and CDR2 is FQNEAQ (reference sequence). The CDR3 covers 13 residues.